This entry concerns a single T cell receptor beta chain. In the authors' methods: Reference gene primer amplification in the assay estimated nucleated cell counts. Produced via immunoSEQ multiplex PCR; TCRdb's table is partial and in-frame only. For V, J and clone size, that table is used; D and trimming come from the DNA. The sample records 250,000 to 350,000 clones, over 75% being singletons. These data originate in a study of blood T cell repertoires in COVID-19. Study information: Samples taken during acute and convalescent COVID-19 were collected in the United States, Italy and Spain. PBMCs, B-cell-depleted T cells, or T cells were the source of the cDNA or gDNA that made up the material.

Trimming stripped 4 bases from V and 1 base from J, with 13 bases between. The CDR3 consists of 15 residues. CDR1 ENHRY and CDR2 SYGVKD come from the germline V gene. Material: peripheral blood. The chain links TRBV10-3 to TRBJ1-1, with a possible D match to TRBD1 (6 bases). This receptor was taken from a woman aged 45-65 years with active or convalescent COVID-19. CDR3 DNA sequence: TGTGCCATCAGTGTCTTCAGGGGACCGAACACTGAAGCTTTCTTT. Its translation is CAISVFRGPNTEAFF.